This T cell receptor (beta chain) was sequenced during a study of OX40 agonist ivuxolimab in advanced cancers. Study as a whole: Dosing consisted of intravenous ivuxolimab at 0.01 to 10 mg/kg every 2 weeks.

The V gene's germline CDR1 is LNHDA and CDR2 SQIVND (reference sequence). Trimming stripped 5 bases from V and 3 bases from J, with 25 bases between. The CDR3 totals 18 residues. Regarding the study as a whole: On average, CD8+ T cells had more expanded clones than CD4+.

As concerns this clone: Its antigen is not known.

Profiled with immunoSEQ multiplex PCR; TCRdb holds only in-frame clones, not every one. The repertoire holds roughly 64,000 clones, with 91% as singletons. Sequenced here: CD4+ or CD8+ T cells sorted from blood, sampled in a trial of the OX40 agonist ivuxolimab. The clonotype comes from an adult with an advanced solid tumor such as melanoma, head and neck, liver or kidney cancer. J is TRBJ1-1 and V is TRBV19; the D gene is possibly TRBD1 (5 bases). The CDR3 DNA sequence: TGTGCCAGTAGTCCCCGCGGCTGGGGCGGGAGTTGGGACACTGAAGCTTTCTTT. This sequence encodes CASSPRGWGGSWDTEAFF.